These T cell receptor beta chains were read from a single sample in a study of vaccination and CD4 T cells after COVID-19. Their recognized antigens are unknown. From the PCR reads, TCRdb called clonotypes with MiXCR, one entry per CDR3 protein. The table has 12,000 or so distinct CDR3 sequences, roughly 50% seen once. The specimen was CD4+ T cells from blood, cultured in vitro. The receptor source for this set is a human donor who had recovered from COVID-19. Each CDR3 is given with its conserved first and last residue. The D gene is left open where the match is weak. Not every row has a clone size; where given, it reads once, few, many or a size class.

V	size	D	J	DNA	CDR3
TRBV7-3	-	-	TRBJ1-1	TGTGCCAGCAGCGTCGGACAGCACACTGAAGCTTTCTTT	CASSVGQHTEAFF
TRBV30	large	-	TRBJ2-7	TGTGCCTGGAGTATAAGTTCTCGATACGAGCAGTACTTC	CAWSISSRYEQYF
TRBV14	-	-	TRBJ1-2	TGTGCCAGCAGCCCTTCGGGACGGGACTATGGCTACACCTTC	CASSPSGRDYGYTF
TRBV29-1	-	-	TRBJ1-1	TGCAGCGCCGGGGGTAGGGTGTCGGACACTGAAGCTTTCTTT	CSAGGRVSDTEAFF
TRBV9	-	-	TRBJ1-1	TGTGCCAGCAGCGGTGGGGGCCGGACTGAAGCTTTCTTT	CASSGGGRTEAFF
TRBV11-3	-	-	TRBJ1-2	TGTGCCAGCAGCTTAGGATCGTATGGCTACACCTTC	CASSLGSYGYTF
TRBV6-1	once	-	TRBJ2-5	TGTGCCAGCACCAATTTCGGAGAGACCCAGTACTTC	CASTNFGETQYF
TRBV28	few	-	TRBJ2-2	TGTGCCAGCAGTCCCCTCCCCGGGGAGCTGTTTTTT	CASSPLPGELFF
TRBV7-9	-	TRBD2	TRBJ2-1	TGTGCCAGCAGCCTCGGGTGGGGCTGGGGCGCGGGAGTAGGGTACAATGAGCAGTTCTTC	CASSLGWGWGAGVGYNEQFF
TRBV7-2	few	TRBD2	TRBJ2-1	TGTGCCAGCAGCACCCTAGCGGGGGGGCATGTTGAGCAGTTCTTC	CASSTLAGGHVEQFF
TRBV20-1	few	-	TRBJ2-7	TGCAGTGCTAGTAGTAGAGCAACCTACGAGCAGTACTTC	CSASSRATYEQYF
TRBV20-1	few	-	TRBJ1-2	TGCAGTGCTAGTCAGGTGGGCCTCCGGGGCTACACCTTC	CSASQVGLRGYTF
TRBV20-1	few	-	TRBJ1-4	TGCAGTGCTAGGCTACTGGGGCAGGGTAATGAAAAACTGTTTTTT	CSARLLGQGNEKLFF
TRBV27	-	TRBD2	TRBJ2-1	TGTGCCAGCAGTTTCAGGGGGCCGGGACTAGCGGACAATGAGCAGTTCTTC	CASSFRGPGLADNEQFF
TRBV30	few	TRBD2	TRBJ2-3	TGTGCCTGGACTATAGCGGGGGGGGCAGATACGCAGTATTTT	CAWTIAGGADTQYF
TRBV6-1	-	TRBD1	TRBJ2-5	TGTGCCAGCAGCCCCGCCGGGACAGGGGTAGGACGCGAGACCCAGTACTTC	CASSPAGTGVGRETQYF
TRBV20-1	few	TRBD1	TRBJ1-3	TGCAGTGCTAGGTCAACCCCGGGACAGAACTCTGGAAACACCATATATTTT	CSARSTPGQNSGNTIYF
TRBV20-1	-	TRBD1	TRBJ1-5	TGCAGTGCTAGAGATAGGTTCCGGGACAGTAGCAATCAGCCCCAGCATTTT	CSARDRFRDSSNQPQHF
TRBV12-3/TRBV12-4	-	-	TRBJ2-5	TGTGCCAGCAGTTTGGACAGTTACCAAGAGACCCAGTACTTC	CASSLDSYQETQYF
TRBV11-3	-	-	TRBJ2-2	TGTGCCAGCAGCTTCCGGGGACTGAACACCGGGGAGCTGTTTTTT	CASSFRGLNTGELFF
TRBV24-1	-	-	TRBJ2-2	TGTGCCACCAGTGATACGAACACCGGGGAGCTGTTTTTT	CATSDTNTGELFF
TRBV12-3/TRBV12-4	few	-	TRBJ2-7	TGTGCCAGCAGTCCAGGACTTTCCGAGCAGTACTTC	CASSPGLSEQYF